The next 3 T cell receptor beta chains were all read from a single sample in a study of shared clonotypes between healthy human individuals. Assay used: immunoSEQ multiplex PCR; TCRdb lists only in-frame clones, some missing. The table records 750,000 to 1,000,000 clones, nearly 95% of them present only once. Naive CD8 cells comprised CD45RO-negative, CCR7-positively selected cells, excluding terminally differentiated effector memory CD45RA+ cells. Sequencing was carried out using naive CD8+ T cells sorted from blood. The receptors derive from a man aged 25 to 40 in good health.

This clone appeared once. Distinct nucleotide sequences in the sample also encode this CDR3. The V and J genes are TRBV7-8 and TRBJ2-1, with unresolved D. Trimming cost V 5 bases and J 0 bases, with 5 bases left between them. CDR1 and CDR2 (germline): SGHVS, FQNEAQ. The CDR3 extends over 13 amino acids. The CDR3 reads CASSADSYNEQFF. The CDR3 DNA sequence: TGTGCCAGCAGCGCAGACTCCTACAATGAGCAGTTCTTC.

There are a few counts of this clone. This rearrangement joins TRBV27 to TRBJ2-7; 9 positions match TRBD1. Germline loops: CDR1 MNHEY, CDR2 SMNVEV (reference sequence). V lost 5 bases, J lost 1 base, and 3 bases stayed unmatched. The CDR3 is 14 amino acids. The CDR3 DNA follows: TGTGCCAGCAGTGGGACAGGGTGGTCCTACGAGCAGTACTTC. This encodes CASSGTGWSYEQYF.

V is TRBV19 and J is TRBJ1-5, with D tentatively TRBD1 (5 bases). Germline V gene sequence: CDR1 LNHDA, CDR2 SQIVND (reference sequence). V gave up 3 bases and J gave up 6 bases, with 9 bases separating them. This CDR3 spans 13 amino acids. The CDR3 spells CASSILGTQPQHF. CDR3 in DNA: TGTGCCAGTAGTATTCTGGGGACTCAGCCCCAGCATTTT.